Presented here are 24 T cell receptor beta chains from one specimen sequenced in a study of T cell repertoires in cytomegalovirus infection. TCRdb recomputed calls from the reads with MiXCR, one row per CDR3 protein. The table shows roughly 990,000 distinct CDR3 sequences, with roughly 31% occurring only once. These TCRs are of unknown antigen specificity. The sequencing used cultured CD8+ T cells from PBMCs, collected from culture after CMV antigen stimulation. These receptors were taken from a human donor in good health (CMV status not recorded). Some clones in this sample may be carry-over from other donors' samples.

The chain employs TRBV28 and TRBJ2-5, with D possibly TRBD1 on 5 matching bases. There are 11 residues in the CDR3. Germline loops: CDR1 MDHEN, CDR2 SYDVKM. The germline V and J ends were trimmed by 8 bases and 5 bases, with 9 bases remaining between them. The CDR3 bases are TGTGCCAGCTTTAGGGGCGAGACCCAGTACTTC. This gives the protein CASFRGETQYF.

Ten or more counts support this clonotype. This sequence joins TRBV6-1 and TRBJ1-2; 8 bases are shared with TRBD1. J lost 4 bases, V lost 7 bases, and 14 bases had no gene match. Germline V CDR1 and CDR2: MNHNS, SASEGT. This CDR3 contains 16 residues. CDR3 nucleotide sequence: TGTGCCAGCAAGGGACAGGTCGGCTTCACTCCCTATGGCTACACCTTC. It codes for CASKGQVGFTPYGYTF.

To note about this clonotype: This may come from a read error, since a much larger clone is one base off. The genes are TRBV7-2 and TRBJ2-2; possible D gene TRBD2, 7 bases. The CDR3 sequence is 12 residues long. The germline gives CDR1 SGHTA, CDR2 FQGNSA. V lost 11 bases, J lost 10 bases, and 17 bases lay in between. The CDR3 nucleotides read TGTGCCTACCTGGCGGGGGCCGAGGAGCTGTTTTTT. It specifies CAYLAGAEELFF. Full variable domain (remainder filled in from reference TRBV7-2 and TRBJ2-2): GAGVSQSPSNKVTEKGKDVELRCDPISGHTALYWYRQSLGQGLEFLIYFQGNSAPDKSGLPSDRFSAERTGGSVSTLTIQRTQQEDSAVYLCAYLAGAEELFFGEGSRLTVL.

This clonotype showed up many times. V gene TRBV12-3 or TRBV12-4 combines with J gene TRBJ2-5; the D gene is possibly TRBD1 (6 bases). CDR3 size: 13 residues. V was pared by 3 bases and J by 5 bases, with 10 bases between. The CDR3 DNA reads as TGTGCCAGCAGTTTGTGGGGGCACGAGACCCAGTACTTC. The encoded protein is CASSLWGHETQYF.

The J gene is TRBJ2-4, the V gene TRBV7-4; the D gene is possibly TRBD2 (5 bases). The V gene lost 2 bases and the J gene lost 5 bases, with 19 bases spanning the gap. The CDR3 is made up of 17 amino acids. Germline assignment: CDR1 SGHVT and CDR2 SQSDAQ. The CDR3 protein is CASSLPPPPRAENIQYF. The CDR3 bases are TGTGCCAGCAGCTTACCTCCTCCCCCGAGAGCGGAAAACATTCAGTACTTC.

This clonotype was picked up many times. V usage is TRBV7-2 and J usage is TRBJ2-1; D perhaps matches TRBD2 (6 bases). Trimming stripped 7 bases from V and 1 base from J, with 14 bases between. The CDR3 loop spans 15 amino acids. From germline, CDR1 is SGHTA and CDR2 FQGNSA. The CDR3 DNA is TGTGCCAGCACTGCCCGGGACTTATCCTACAATGAGCAGTTCTTC. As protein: CASTARDLSYNEQFF.

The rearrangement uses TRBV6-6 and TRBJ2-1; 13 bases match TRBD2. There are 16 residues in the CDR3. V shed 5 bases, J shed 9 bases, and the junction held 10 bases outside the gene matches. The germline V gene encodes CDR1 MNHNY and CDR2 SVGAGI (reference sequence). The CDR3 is CASSDVLGLAGSEQFF. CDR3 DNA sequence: TGTGCCAGCAGTGACGTCCTGGGACTAGCGGGGTCTGAGCAGTTCTTC.

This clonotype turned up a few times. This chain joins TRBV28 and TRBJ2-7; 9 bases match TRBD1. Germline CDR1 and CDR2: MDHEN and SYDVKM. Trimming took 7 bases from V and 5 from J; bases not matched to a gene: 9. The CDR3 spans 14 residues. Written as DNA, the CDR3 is TGTGCCAGCACCTCCGGGACAGGGAGGAACGAGCAGTACGTC. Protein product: CASTSGTGRNEQYV.

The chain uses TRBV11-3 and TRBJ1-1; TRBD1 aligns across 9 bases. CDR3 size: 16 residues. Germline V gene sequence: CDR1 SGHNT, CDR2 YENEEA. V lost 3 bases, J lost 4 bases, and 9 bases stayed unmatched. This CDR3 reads CASSLHQDRGTTEAFF. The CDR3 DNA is TGTGCCAGCAGCTTGCACCAGGACAGGGGAACCACTGAAGCTTTCTTT.

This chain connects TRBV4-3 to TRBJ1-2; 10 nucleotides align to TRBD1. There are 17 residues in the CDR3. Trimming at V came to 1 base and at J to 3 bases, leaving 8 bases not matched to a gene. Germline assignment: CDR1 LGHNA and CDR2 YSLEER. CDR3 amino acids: CASSQVDRGEGYYGYTF. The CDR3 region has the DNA TGCGCCAGCAGCCAAGTGGACAGGGGGGAAGGGTACTATGGCTACACCTTC.

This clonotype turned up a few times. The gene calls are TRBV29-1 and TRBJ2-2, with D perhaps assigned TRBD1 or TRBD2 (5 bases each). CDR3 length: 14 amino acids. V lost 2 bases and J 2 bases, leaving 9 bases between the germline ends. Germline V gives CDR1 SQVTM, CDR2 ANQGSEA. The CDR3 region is CSVETGGNTGELFF. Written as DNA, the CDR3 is TGCAGCGTTGAAACAGGAGGTAACACCGGGGAGCTGTTTTTT.

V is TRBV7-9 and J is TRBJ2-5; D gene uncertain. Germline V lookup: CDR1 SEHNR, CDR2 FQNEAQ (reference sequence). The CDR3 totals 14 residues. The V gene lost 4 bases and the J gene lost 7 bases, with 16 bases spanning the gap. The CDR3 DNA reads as TGTGCCAGCAGCTCCGAGGATAAGAGACCGACCCAGTACTTC. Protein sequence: CASSSEDKRPTQYF.

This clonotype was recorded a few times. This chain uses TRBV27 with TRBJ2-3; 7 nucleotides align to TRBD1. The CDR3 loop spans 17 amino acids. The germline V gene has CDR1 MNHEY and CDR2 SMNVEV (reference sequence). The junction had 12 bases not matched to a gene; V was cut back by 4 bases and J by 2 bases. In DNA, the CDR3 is TGTGCCAGCAGTTCCTACTTCCCTGACAGGGACACAGATACGCAGTATTTT. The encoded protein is CASSSYFPDRDTDTQYF.

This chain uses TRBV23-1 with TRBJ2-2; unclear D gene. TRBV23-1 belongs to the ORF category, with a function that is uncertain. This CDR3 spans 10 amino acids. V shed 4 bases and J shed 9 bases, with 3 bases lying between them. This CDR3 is CASSPRELFF. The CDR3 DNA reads TGCGCCAGCAGTCCGAGGGAGCTGTTTTTT.

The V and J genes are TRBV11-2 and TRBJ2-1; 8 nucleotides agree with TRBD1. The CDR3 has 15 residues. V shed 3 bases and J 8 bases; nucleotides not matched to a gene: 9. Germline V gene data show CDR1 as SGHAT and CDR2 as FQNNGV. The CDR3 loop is CASSFPGQDHDEQFF. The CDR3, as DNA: TGTGCCAGCAGCTTTCCGGGACAGGACCACGATGAGCAGTTCTTC. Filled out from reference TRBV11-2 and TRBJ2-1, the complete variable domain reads EAGVAQSPRYKIIEKRQSVAFWCNPISGHATLYWYQQILGQGPKLLIQFQNNGVVDDSQLPKDRFSAERLKGVDSTLKIQPAKLEDSAVYLCASSFPGQDHDEQFFGPGTRLTVL.

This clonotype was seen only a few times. The CDR3 DNA reads TGTGCCAGCAGCCCCGGGAGCTCGAGACAGCCCCAGCATTTT. Its translation: CASSPGSSRQPQHF. This chain uses TRBV6-2 or TRBV6-3 with TRBJ1-5; the D is unclear. Trimming took off 6 bases at V and 7 bases at J, with 16 bases between the two ends. The CDR3 runs to 14 residues. Germline CDR1 is MNHEY and CDR2 is SVGEGT.

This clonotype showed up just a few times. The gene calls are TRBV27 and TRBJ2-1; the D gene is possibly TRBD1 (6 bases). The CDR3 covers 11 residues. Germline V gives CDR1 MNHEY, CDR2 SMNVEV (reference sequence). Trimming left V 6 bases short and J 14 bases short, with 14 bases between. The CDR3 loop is CASRLGAGEFF. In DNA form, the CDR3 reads TGTGCCAGCAGGTTGGGGGCAGGGGAGTTCTTC.

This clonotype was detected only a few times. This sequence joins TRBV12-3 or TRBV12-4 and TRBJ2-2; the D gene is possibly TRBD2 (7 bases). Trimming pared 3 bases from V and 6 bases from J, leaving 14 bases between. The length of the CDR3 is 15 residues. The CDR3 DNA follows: TGTGCCAGCAGTTTTGGCGGGGGCCTCGCCGGGGAGCTGTTTTTT. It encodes CASSFGGGLAGELFF.

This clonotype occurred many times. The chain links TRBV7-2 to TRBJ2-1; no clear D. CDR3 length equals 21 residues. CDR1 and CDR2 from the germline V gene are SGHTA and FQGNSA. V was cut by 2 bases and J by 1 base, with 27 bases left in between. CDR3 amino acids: CASSLYSPLRVSGESYNEQFF. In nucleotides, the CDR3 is TGTGCCAGCAGCTTATACTCACCGTTAAGAGTATCAGGAGAATCCTACAATGAGCAGTTCTTC.

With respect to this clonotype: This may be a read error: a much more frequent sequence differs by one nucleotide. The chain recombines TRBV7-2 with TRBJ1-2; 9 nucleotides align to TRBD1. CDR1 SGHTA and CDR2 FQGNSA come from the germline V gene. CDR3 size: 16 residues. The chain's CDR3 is CANSLPITGTGTGYTF. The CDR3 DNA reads TGTGCCAACAGCTTGCCGATAACCGGGACAGGGACGGGCTACACCTTC.

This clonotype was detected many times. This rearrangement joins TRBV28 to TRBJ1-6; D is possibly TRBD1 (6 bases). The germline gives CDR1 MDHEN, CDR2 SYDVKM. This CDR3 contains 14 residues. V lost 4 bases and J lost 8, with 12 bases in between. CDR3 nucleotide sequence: TGTGCCAGCAGTTCAACAGGGTGGGATTCACCCCTCCACTTT. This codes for CASSSTGWDSPLHF.

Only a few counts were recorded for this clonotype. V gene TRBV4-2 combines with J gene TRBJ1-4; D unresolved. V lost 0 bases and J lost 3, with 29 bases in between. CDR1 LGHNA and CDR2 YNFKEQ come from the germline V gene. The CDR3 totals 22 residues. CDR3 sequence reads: CASSQDIETVGLFPFPNEKLFF. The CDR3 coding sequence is TGTGCCAGCAGCCAAGATATCGAGACTGTAGGACTGTTTCCCTTTCCTAATGAAAAACTGTTTTTT.

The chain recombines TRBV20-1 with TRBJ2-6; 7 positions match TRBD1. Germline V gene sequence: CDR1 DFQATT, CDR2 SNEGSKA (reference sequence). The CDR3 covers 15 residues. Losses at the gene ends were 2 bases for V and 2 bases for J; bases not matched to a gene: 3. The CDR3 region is CSARNDRAGANVLTF. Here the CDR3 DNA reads TGCAGTGCTAGAAATGACAGGGCTGGGGCCAACGTCCTGACTTTC.

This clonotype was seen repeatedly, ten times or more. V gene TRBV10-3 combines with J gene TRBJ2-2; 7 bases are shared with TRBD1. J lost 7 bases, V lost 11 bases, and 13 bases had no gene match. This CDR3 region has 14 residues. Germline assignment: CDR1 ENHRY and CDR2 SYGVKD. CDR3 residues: CAARTGTAGGELFF. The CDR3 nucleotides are TGTGCCGCGCGGACCGGGACAGCCGGCGGGGAGCTGTTTTTT.